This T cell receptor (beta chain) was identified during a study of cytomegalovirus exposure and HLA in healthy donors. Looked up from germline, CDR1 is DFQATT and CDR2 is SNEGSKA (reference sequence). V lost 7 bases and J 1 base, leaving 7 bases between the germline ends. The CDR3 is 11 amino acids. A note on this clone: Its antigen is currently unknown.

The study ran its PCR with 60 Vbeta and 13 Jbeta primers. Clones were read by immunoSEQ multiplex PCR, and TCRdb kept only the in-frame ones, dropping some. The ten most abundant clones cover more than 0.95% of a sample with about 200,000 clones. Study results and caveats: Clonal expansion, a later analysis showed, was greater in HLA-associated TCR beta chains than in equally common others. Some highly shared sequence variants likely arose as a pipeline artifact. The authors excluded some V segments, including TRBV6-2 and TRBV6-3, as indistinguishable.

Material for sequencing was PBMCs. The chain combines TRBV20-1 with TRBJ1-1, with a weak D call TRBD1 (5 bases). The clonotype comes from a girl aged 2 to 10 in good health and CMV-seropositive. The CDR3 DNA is TGCAGTGTCGGGGGGAACACTGAAGCTTTCTTT. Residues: CSVGGNTEAFF.